This is a list of T cell receptor beta chains from one sample in a study of response to subunit inactivated influenza vaccine. One entry per CDR3 protein results from TCRdb running MiXCR on the RT-PCR reads. In the table there are 300,000 to 350,000 distinct CDR3 sequences, about a fifth of which are singletons. Specimen: PBMCs from blood, collected about 20 months after vaccination. Every receptor here comes from a man aged 50 to 69 who received an inactivated influenza vaccine. Each CDR3 is given with its conserved first and last residue. A D gene is named only where the DNA matches it firmly. Part of the rows lack a size; the others show once, few, many or a class for expanded clones.

j_gene,d_gene,abundance,v_gene,CDR3aa,CDR3nt
TRBJ2-2,TRBD1,few,TRBV20-1,CSARISTGGSGELFF,TGCAGTGCTAGGATAAGCACAGGGGGCTCCGGGGAGCTGTTTTTT
TRBJ2-1,TRBD2,-,TRBV7-9,CASSLGTSAHYNEQFF,TGTGCCAGCAGCCTAGGGACTAGCGCTCACTACAATGAGCAGTTCTTC
TRBJ2-7,-,-,TRBV7-2,CASSLAGQVYEQYF,TGTGCCAGCAGCTTAGCGGGTCAGGTCTACGAGCAGTACTTC
TRBJ2-7,-,-,TRBV5-6,CASSLAGQASYEQYF,TGTGCCAGCAGCTTAGCGGGACAGGCCTCCTACGAGCAGTACTTC
TRBJ2-1,-,few,TRBV3-1,CASSHFSYNEQFF,TGTGCCAGCAGCCACTTCTCCTACAATGAGCAGTTCTTC
TRBJ1-5,-,-,TRBV12-3/TRBV12-4,CASKGVGNQPQHF,TGTGCCAGCAAGGGTGTAGGCAATCAGCCCCAGCATTTT
TRBJ1-2,-,-,TRBV30,CAWSTGPFSYGYTF,TGTGCCTGGAGTACCGGGCCATTCTCCTATGGCTACACCTTC
TRBJ1-1,TRBD1,few,TRBV2,CASSEARNRGLPEAFF,TGTGCCAGCAGTGAAGCGCGTAACAGGGGCCTTCCTGAAGCTTTCTTT
TRBJ1-6,-,few,TRBV6-2/TRBV6-3,CASSARDRLLTLHF,TGTGCCAGCAGTGCCCGGGACCGTCTTCTGACCCTCCACTTT
TRBJ2-5,TRBD2,few,TRBV3-1,CASSQGLAGPRETQYF,TGTGCCAGCAGCCAAGGGCTAGCGGGACCTCGAGAGACCCAGTACTTC
TRBJ1-2,-,-,TRBV20-1,CSARAGLAYGYTF,TGCAGTGCTAGAGCGGGACTGGCCTATGGCTACACCTTC
TRBJ2-5,-,-,TRBV5-1,CASSLLQGSRTQYF,TGCGCCAGCAGCTTGTTACAGGGATCTCGGACCCAGTACTTC
TRBJ2-7,-,-,TRBV14,CASSRIDVNYEQYF,TGTGCCAGCAGCCGCATAGACGTAAACTACGAGCAGTACTTC
TRBJ2-7,-,-,TRBV10-3,CAISEVELSYEQYF,TGTGCCATCAGCGAGGTGGAGCTCTCCTACGAGCAGTACTTC
TRBJ2-3,TRBD2,-,TRBV6-1,CASSRSGLAGPTDTQYF,TGTGCCAGCAGTCGTTCTGGACTAGCGGGGCCCACAGATACGCAGTATTTT
TRBJ2-3,TRBD2,-,TRBV4-3,CASSHEIGVAGGADTQYF,TGCGCCAGCAGCCATGAAATCGGGGTAGCGGGGGGGGCAGATACGCAGTATTTT
TRBJ2-3,TRBD2,-,TRBV20-1,CSARLAGAYSGTDTQYF,TGCAGTGCTAGACTAGCGGGAGCCTATTCTGGCACAGATACGCAGTATTTT
TRBJ2-7,TRBD2,-,TRBV3-1,CASSQVSGRATEQYF,TGTGCCAGCAGCCAAGTCAGCGGGAGGGCCACCGAGCAGTACTTC
TRBJ1-4,-,few,TRBV7-9,CASSPETRKKLFF,TGTGCCAGCAGTCCGGAGACGCGGAAAAAACTGTTTTTT
TRBJ1-1,-,-,TRBV4-3,CASSQDSGRWTEAFF,TGCGCCAGCAGCCAAGATTCCGGTAGGTGGACTGAAGCTTTCTTT
TRBJ1-4,TRBD1,many,TRBV28,CASSQWTGTEKLFF,TGTGCCAGCAGTCAATGGACAGGGACGGAAAAACTGTTTTTT
TRBJ1-6,-,-,TRBV5-1,CASSATAGTYNSPLHF,TGCGCCAGCAGCGCGACGGCAGGGACCTATAATTCACCCCTCCACTTT
TRBJ1-1,-,-,TRBV7-8,CASSFLAGMNTEAFF,TGTGCCAGCAGCTTTTTAGCGGGGATGAACACTGAAGCTTTCTTT
TRBJ1-2,-,-,TRBV7-2,CASSRPLGGADRYTF,TGTGCCAGCAGCCGACCCCTGGGGGGAGCGGATCGCTACACCTTC
TRBJ1-4,-,few,TRBV9,CASSAGGQMGEKLFF,TGTGCCAGCAGCGCTGGAGGACAGATGGGGGAAAAACTGTTTTTT
TRBJ1-2,-,many,TRBV12-3/TRBV12-4,CASTPLGYGYTF,TGTGCCAGCACCCCCCTCGGCTATGGCTACACCTTC
TRBJ2-3,TRBD2,few,TRBV7-6,CASSSTSGRMDTQYF,TGTGCCAGCAGCTCGACTAGCGGGAGGATGGATACGCAGTATTTT
TRBJ2-7,-,-,TRBV6-6,CASKRQGYEQYF,TGTGCCAGCAAACGTCAGGGCTACGAGCAGTACTTC
TRBJ1-5,-,many,TRBV25-1,CASSEYFGQPQHF,TGTGCCAGCAGTGAATATTTTGGTCAGCCCCAGCATTTT
TRBJ1-4,TRBD1,few,TRBV11-2,CASSLQNQGAFFATNEKLFF,TGTGCCAGCAGCTTACAAAACCAGGGGGCGTTTTTTGCAACTAATGAAAAACTGTTTTTT
TRBJ2-1,-,-,TRBV18,CASSTIGNEQFF,TGTGCCAGCTCAACAATAGGCAATGAGCAGTTCTTC
TRBJ2-1,-,-,TRBV5-6,CASSLKVSNEQFF,TGTGCCAGCAGCTTGAAGGTTTCCAATGAGCAGTTCTTC
TRBJ1-2,-,many,TRBV5-4,CASSLARGVDYGYTF,TGTGCCAGCAGCTTGGCACGGGGTGTCGACTATGGCTACACCTTC
TRBJ1-4,-,few,TRBV7-9,CASSLRRDGHNEKLFF,TGTGCCAGCAGCTTAAGGCGGGACGGACATAATGAAAAACTGTTTTTT
TRBJ2-4,-,-,TRBV4-2,CASSQELTEAKNIQYF,TGTGCCAGCAGCCAAGAACTGACAGAAGCCAAAAACATTCAGTACTTC
TRBJ2-7,-,-,TRBV2,CASRVDSIYEQYF,TGTGCCAGCAGAGTGGACTCGATCTACGAGCAGTACTTC
TRBJ1-2,-,many,TRBV7-9,CASSLYGYTF,TGTGCCAGCAGCTTATATGGCTACACCTTC
TRBJ2-7,TRBD2,-,TRBV27,CASSSGLASEQYF,TGTGCCAGCAGTTCGGGACTAGCGTCCGAGCAGTACTTC
TRBJ2-5,-,-,TRBV20-1,CSARSRRIQETQYF,TGCAGTGCTAGGAGCCGTCGAATCCAAGAGACCCAGTACTTC
TRBJ2-7,-,-,TRBV4-2,CASSQRTGPSYEQYF,TGTGCCAGCAGCCAACGAACAGGTCCCTCCTACGAGCAGTACTTC
TRBJ2-5,TRBD2,-,TRBV20-1,CSAKAGGPRETQYF,TGCAGTGCCAAAGCGGGAGGGCCGCGAGAGACCCAGTACTTC